This T cell receptor (beta chain) emerged from a study of Ad26.COV2.S vaccination and SARS-CoV-2 variants. Study-wide background: Donor was one of the participants in the Ad26.COV2.S arm of the COV1001 trial. Donor got 5x10^10 or 1x10^11 viral particles of Ad26.COV2.S.

Profiled with immunoSEQ multiplex PCR; TCRdb holds only in-frame clones, not every one. The sample gives about 450,000 clones, 89% of which show up once; approximately 2.5% is in the top ten. The germline V gene encodes CDR1 MDHEN and CDR2 SYDVKM. The CDR3 has 15 amino acids. V lost 7 bases and J 3 bases, leaving 19 bases between the germline ends. The treatment: around 19 received Ad26.COV2.S at low or high dose, single or two shots; five or six received placebo; per-sample allocation not given. Sampling was done on day 63 after the first vaccine or placebo injection. The sequencing used peripheral blood, collected in a trial of Ad26.COV2.S vaccine versus placebo. V usage is TRBV28 and J usage is TRBJ2-7; tentative D call: TRBD2 (6 bases). This TCR was sampled from a person aged 18-65 years who received the Ad26.COV2.S COVID-19 vaccine or a placebo. CDR3: CASTPPGTGFYEQYF. The CDR3 DNA follows: TGTGCCAGCACCCCACCCGGGACTGGATTCTACGAGCAGTACTTC.